Listed below are T cell receptor beta chains from one sample, sequenced in a study of T-cell reconstitution after alpha-beta-depleted transplantation in children. MiXCR, applied by TCRdb to the PCR reads, yields one record per CDR3 protein. The sample lists around 490,000 distinct CDR3 sequences; roughly 10% were seen once. Specimen: PBMCs, mostly from graft donor cells, collected 180 days after TCRalphabeta/CD19-depleted stem cell transplant. The receptors stem from a female patient aged 2 to 10 who had a stem cell transplant for aplastic anemia, so the T cells may come from the graft donor. The CDR3 runs from the conserved cysteine through the conserved F or W. A D gene is named only where the DNA matches it firmly. Size is stated for part of the rows, as once, few or many counts, or as a class when the clone is expanded.

clone size	V gene	D gene	J gene	CDR3 DNA	CDR3 protein
many	TRBV7-8	NA	TRBJ2-1	TGTGTCCCCCAGCGCTACCAAGGGGATGAGCAGTTCTTC	CVPQRYQGDEQFF
few	TRBV6-1	TRBD1	TRBJ2-5	TGTGCCAGCATGAGGGACAGGGGGCACAACCAAGAGACCCAGTACTTC	CASMRDRGHNQETQYF
few	TRBV6-2/TRBV6-3	NA	TRBJ2-7	TGTGCCAGCAGTTACATCGTCGGTAGTAGGCACGAGCAGTACTTC	CASSYIVGSRHEQYF
NA	TRBV14	NA	TRBJ2-7	TGTGCCAGCAGCCAAGGGCAGGAGAAGACAAACGAGCAGTACTTC	CASSQGQEKTNEQYF
NA	TRBV12-3/TRBV12-4	TRBD2	TRBJ2-3	TGTGCCAGCAGTTCCGGGAGGGCCGGAGGAGATACGCAGTATTTT	CASSSGRAGGDTQYF
NA	TRBV12-3/TRBV12-4	NA	TRBJ2-1	TGTGCCAGCACCCATAAACGGACCCACCGAGGCTACAATGAGCAGTTCTTC	CASTHKRTHRGYNEQFF
NA	TRBV7-8	NA	TRBJ2-5	TGTGCCAGCGGCCAGGGACCGTTACAAGAGACCCAGTACTTC	CASGQGPLQETQYF
NA	TRBV30	NA	TRBJ1-5	TGTGCCTGGAGTACAGGCCGTCAGTGGCCCCAGCATTTT	CAWSTGRQWPQHF
NA	TRBV3-1	NA	TRBJ1-3	TGTGCCAGCAGCCAAGAGCGTGTATCTGGAAACACCATATATTTT	CASSQERVSGNTIYF
few	TRBV12-3/TRBV12-4	NA	TRBJ2-5	TGTGCCAGTACGGTTCGGACCGGGGAGACCCAGTACTTC	CASTVRTGETQYF
few	TRBV12-3/TRBV12-4	NA	TRBJ2-2	TGTGCCAGTTACTTCCGGGACACCTACACCGGGGAGCTGTTTTTT	CASYFRDTYTGELFF
few	TRBV12-3/TRBV12-4	NA	TRBJ1-1	TGTGCCAGCAGTTTAGGGGCGGGAAGAAACACTGAAGCTTTCTTT	CASSLGAGRNTEAFF
NA	TRBV29-1	NA	TRBJ2-3	TGCAGCGCCCCCCGGGGGACTAGCACAGATACGCAGTATTTT	CSAPRGTSTDTQYF
NA	TRBV29-1	NA	TRBJ1-1	TGCAGCGTTGGGGTGAAGGTACCGGGCACTGAAGCTTTCTTT	CSVGVKVPGTEAFF
few	TRBV20-1	TRBD2	TRBJ2-1	TGCAGTGCTAGAGAGTCGACTAGCGGGAGTTCCTACAATGAGCAGTTCTTC	CSARESTSGSSYNEQFF
once	TRBV7-9	TRBD1	TRBJ2-7	TGTGCCAGCAGCTTGCGACCGGGACAGTCGAAGGGAGAGCAGTACTTC	CASSLRPGQSKGEQYF
NA	TRBV20-1	TRBD2	TRBJ2-1	TGCAGTGCTAGAGAGGGACTAGTATCGTGGGACTCCTACAATGAGCAGTTCTTC	CSAREGLVSWDSYNEQFF
NA	TRBV7-3	NA	TRBJ2-2	TGTGCCAGCAGCTCCGGGCAGGGCCCCGGGGAGCTGTTTTTT	CASSSGQGPGELFF
few	TRBV11-1	TRBD1	TRBJ1-1	TGTGCCAGCAGCTTCGCCGGGACAGGGGGAAATGGGAACACTGAAGCTTTCTTT	CASSFAGTGGNGNTEAFF
NA	TRBV18	NA	TRBJ1-1	TGTGCCAGCTCACCACGGCTGGACAGTTCGGGCACTGAAGCTTTCTTT	CASSPRLDSSGTEAFF
NA	TRBV29-1	NA	TRBJ1-1	TGCAGCGGGATGGGCCCGTCTCAAGGAGACACTGAAGCTTTCTTT	CSGMGPSQGDTEAFF
NA	TRBV12-3/TRBV12-4	TRBD1	TRBJ1-6	TGTGCCAGCAGTCAACCCCGGACAGGGGGCAATTCACCCCTCCACTTT	CASSQPRTGGNSPLHF
few	TRBV5-1	TRBD1	TRBJ2-7	TGCGCCAGCAGCTGGGGAGGACAGGGTACCTACGAGCAGTACTTC	CASSWGGQGTYEQYF
once	TRBV4-2	NA	TRBJ1-2	TGTGCCAGCAGCCAAGATGGGCAGCCCCATGGCTACACCTTC	CASSQDGQPHGYTF
NA	TRBV24-1	NA	TRBJ2-1	TGTGCCACCAGTGATCGCGTCACAGCGACAGCTACATGGGAGCAGTTCTTC	CATSDRVTATATWEQFF
few	TRBV28	NA	TRBJ2-5	TGTGCCAGCAGCCGGCCAGCTGTAGAGACCCAGTACTTC	CASSRPAVETQYF
NA	TRBV4-3	NA	TRBJ2-1	TGCGCCAGCAGCCAAGGGGGCAGGTTCCCGTTTCTCTCCTACAATGAGCAGTTCTTC	CASSQGGRFPFLSYNEQFF
NA	TRBV15	TRBD1	TRBJ1-2	TGTGCCACCAGCAGAGATCGGGACAGAGGCCTCCTTAACTATGGCTACACCTTC	CATSRDRDRGLLNYGYTF
few	TRBV29-1	NA	TRBJ1-4	TGCAGCGTTGAAGTCACAGGGAGGACTAATGAAAAACTGTTTTTT	CSVEVTGRTNEKLFF
few	TRBV2	TRBD2	TRBJ2-2	TGTGCCAGCAGCCCAAAACGACTAGCGGGAGGCCTCACCGGGGAGCTGTTTTTT	CASSPKRLAGGLTGELFF
few	TRBV7-9	TRBD1	TRBJ1-2	TGTGCCAGCAGCTTAGGGGACAGCCTTACAGTCTATGGCTACACCTTC	CASSLGDSLTVYGYTF
few	TRBV28	NA	TRBJ2-1	TGTGCCAGCAGTTTCGCAGGGGGGAGCGATAGGGGGGAGGAGCAGTTCTTC	CASSFAGGSDRGEEQFF
many	TRBV20-1	NA	TRBJ2-1	TGCAGTGCTAGCGGCCACAAGACTAGAGGGGGGAATGAGCAGTTCTTC	CSASGHKTRGGNEQFF